This T cell receptor beta chain was profiled in a study of shared clonotypes between healthy human individuals. Naive CD8 cells lacked CD45RO and underwent positive selection for CCR7, leaving out terminally differentiated effector memory CD45RA+ cells. The CDR3 spans 17 amino acids, including both terminal residues. Germline V gene data show CDR1 as SEHNR and CDR2 as FQNEAQ (reference sequence). Produced via immunoSEQ multiplex PCR; TCRdb's table is partial and in-frame only. The table has 650,000 to 800,000 clones, around 92% seen once; the top ten hold more than 20%. Of note for this clone: The DNA is omitted, as the CDR3 cannot be located on it reliably, and the CDR3 follows TCRdb's listing.

Specimen: naive CD8+ T cells sorted from blood. This rearrangement joins TRBV7-9 to TRBJ1-1. This TCR was recovered from a man younger than 45 in good health. Here the CDR3 reads CASSLFGAGTVNTEAFF.